This T cell receptor beta chain stems from a study of T cells after yellow fever vaccination. TCRdb itself ran the 5' RACE reads through MiXCR, one entry per CDR3 protein. The data contain 450,000 to 600,000 distinct CDR3 sequences, roughly a sixth of them singletons. The CDR3 runs to 14 residues. V was trimmed by 4 bases and J by 7 bases, leaving 14 bases between them. Germline CDR1 and CDR2: SGHTA and FQGNSA. The sequenced sample was PBMCs, obtained about 5 days after the first yellow fever vaccination. V usage is TRBV7-2 and J usage is TRBJ2-1; D is tentatively TRBD1 or TRBD2 (5 bases each). The TCR sequence derives from a man between 18 and 29 years old who received the YFV17D yellow fever vaccine. CDR3: CASSWGRPGNEQFF. CDR3 sequence (DNA): TGTGCCAGCAGCTGGGGACGACCAGGGAATGAGCAGTTCTTC.